This TCR beta chain emerged from a study of blood T cell repertoires in COVID-19. As processed by the authors: Amplifying reference gene primers gave estimates of nucleated cell counts. Sequenced by immunoSEQ multiplex PCR; TCRdb stores in-frame clones only, minus some. That table gives V, J and clone size, and the DNA gave D and trimming. The sample holds around 140,000 clones, over 75% seen once. Source material: peripheral blood. The sequence came from a man aged 60 to 69 with active or convalescent COVID-19.

As DNA, the CDR3 is TGTGCCAGCAGTTTGACTAGCGGGAGGGCCTTAACCCATGAGCAGTTCTTC. Its protein is CASSLTSGRALTHEQFF. The rearrangement joins TRBV27 to TRBJ2-1, with 14 bases identical to TRBD2. CDR3 size: 17 residues. The germline CDR1 and CDR2 sequences are MNHEY and SMNVEV (reference sequence). The V gene end was trimmed by 3 bases and the J gene end by 8 bases; junction bases not matched to a gene: 9.